This TCR beta chain was documented in a study of human T cells and chemical hapten exposure. Study information: Diphenylcyclopropenone doses were given weekly to the scalps of patients across the approximately 25-week study. Upper-back patch tests with 0.01% DPC were read at 6 days.

Time point reported: pre-sensitization, week 0. Treatment denoted: therapeutic diphenylcyclopropenone sensitization with weekly scalp DPC. Study results and limitations: Counts of expanded TCRs at PT1 were positively correlated with patch test score. Unchanged with DPC sensitization were TCRs above 1 in 1000 frequency.

Trimming pared 6 bases from V and 6 bases from J, leaving 8 bases between. This CDR3 is built from 11 residues. Germline CDR1 is MNHEY and CDR2 is SVGAGI. This clonotype was seen a few times. Its antigen is undetermined. TCRdb reprocessed the RACE reads via MiXCR and lists one record per CDR3 protein. The sample lists 190,000 or so distinct CDR3 sequences; about 31% were seen once. The sequencing used whole blood, collected in connection with sensitization to the hapten diphenylcyclopropenone (DPC). The origin of this receptor is a woman aged 30 to 39 with alopecia areata. Some clones in this sample may be carry-over from other donors' samples. The V gene is TRBV6-5, the J gene TRBJ1-2, with D perhaps TRBD1 (5 bases). The CDR3 reads CASRTGHGYTF. The CDR3 coding sequence is TGTGCCAGCAGGACGGGACATGGCTACACCTTC.